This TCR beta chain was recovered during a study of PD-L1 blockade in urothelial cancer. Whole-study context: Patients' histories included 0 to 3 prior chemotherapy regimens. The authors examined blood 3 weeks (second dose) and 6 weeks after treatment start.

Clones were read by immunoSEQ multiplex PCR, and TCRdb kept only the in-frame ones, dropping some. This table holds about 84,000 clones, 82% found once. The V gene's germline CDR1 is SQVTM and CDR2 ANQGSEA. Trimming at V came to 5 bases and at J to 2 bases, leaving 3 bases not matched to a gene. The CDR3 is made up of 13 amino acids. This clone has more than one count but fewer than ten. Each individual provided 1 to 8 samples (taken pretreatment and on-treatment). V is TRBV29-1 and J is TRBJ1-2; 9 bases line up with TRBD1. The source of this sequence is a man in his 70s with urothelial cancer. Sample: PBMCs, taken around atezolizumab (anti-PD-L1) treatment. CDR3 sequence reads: CSVRDRENYGYTF. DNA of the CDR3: TGCAGCGTTAGGGACAGGGAAAACTATGGCTACACCTTC.